These 14 T cell receptor beta chains were sequenced from one sample in a study of tumor-infiltrating lymphocytes in oesophageal squamous cell carcinoma. TCRdb re-derived calls from the PCR reads in MiXCR, one entry per CDR3 protein. The sample has around 9,300 distinct CDR3 sequences, around 64% seen once; the top ten hold more than 35%. Sequenced input: esophageal tumor tissue. These receptor sequences come from a female donor with esophageal squamous cell carcinoma.

CDR3 in amino acids: CASSSVRDYNEQFF. Written as DNA, the CDR3 is TGTGCCAGCAGCTCTGTGCGGGACTACAATGAGCAGTTCTTC. The chain joins TRBV11-2 to TRBJ2-1, with D possibly matching TRBD2 (6 bases). This CDR3 is 14 amino acids long. Deletions cut 4 bases from V and 3 bases from J, with 10 bases between. The V gene's germline CDR1 is SGHAT and CDR2 FQNNGV. The full variable domain, completed using reference TRBV11-2 and TRBJ2-1, is EAGVAQSPRYKIIEKRQSVAFWCNPISGHATLYWYQQILGQGPKLLIQFQNNGVVDDSQLPKDRFSAERLKGVDSTLKIQPAKLEDSAVYLCASSSVRDYNEQFFGPGTRLTVL.

Judged by abundance, this clonotype is medium-sized. The CDR3 protein is CASSFGGSTDTQYF. Here the CDR3 DNA reads TGTGCCAGCAGTTTCGGGGGAAGCACAGATACGCAGTATTTT. The chain uses TRBV12-3 or TRBV12-4 and TRBJ2-3; D might be TRBD2 (6 bases). The CDR3 contains 14 residues. V was pared by 3 bases and J by 0 bases, with 7 bases between.

The chain couples TRBV7-8 to TRBJ2-5; no definite D call. The end of the DNA fits TRBJ2-3 better, so the J call may be wrong. The CDR3 is made up of 12 amino acids. From germline, CDR1 is SGHVS and CDR2 FQNEAQ. The CDR3 DNA follows: TGTGCCAGCAGCTTAGCGAAGGGCGAGCAGTATTTT. Protein sequence: CASSLAKGEQYF.

This clonotype was detected once. The conserved final phenylalanine or tryptophan is absent from the CDR3, which likely points to a read error. The rearrangement uses TRBV28 and TRBJ2-5; D not certain. The J call may be faulty, since TRBJ2-6 better matches the DNA end. This CDR3 is built from 16 residues. Looked up from germline, CDR1 is MDHEN and CDR2 is SYDVKM. CDR3 protein: CASTTHLGSGANVLTL. In DNA form, the CDR3 reads TGTGCCAGCACCACCCATCTGGGCTCTGGGGCCAACGTCCTGACTTTG.

In this sample, this clonotype turned up many times. This chain connects TRBV11-2 to TRBJ2-3, with 9 bases that match TRBD2. The CDR3 length is 17 residues. Germline values: CDR1 SGHAT, CDR2 FQNNGV. J gave up 4 bases and V 3 bases, and 11 bases lay outside the gene matches. DNA of the CDR3: TGTGCCAGCAGCTTCCGTGGCGGGAGGGGGAACGCAGATACGCAGTATTTT. Its protein product is CASSFRGGRGNADTQYF.

The chain couples TRBV2 to TRBJ2-1, with 9 bases fitting TRBD2. Germline V CDR1 and CDR2: SNHLY, FYNNEI. The CDR3 length is 14 residues. V was pared by 7 bases and J by 9 bases, with 10 bases of the junction left unmatched. CDR3 region: CASNPGLAGTEQFF. The DNA for the CDR3 is TGTGCCAGCAATCCGGGGCTAGCGGGGACTGAGCAGTTCTTC.

In its sample, this clonotype was seen a few times. The chain combines TRBV12-3 or TRBV12-4 with TRBJ2-7; 10 nucleotides match TRBD1. TRBJ2-1 matches the DNA end more closely, so the J call is doubtful. The CDR3 covers 14 residues. This CDR3 is CASSSGTGDNEQFF. CDR3 DNA: TGTGCCAGCAGTTCCGGGACAGGGGACAATGAGCAGTTCTTC.

Here the CDR3 reads CASSFSFGSGWGSGQPQHF. The DNA for the CDR3 is TGTGCCAGCAGTTTTTCGTTCGGGTCAGGGTGGGGTTCGGGTCAGCCCCAGCATTTT. The V gene is TRBV12-3 or TRBV12-4, the J gene TRBJ1-5, with D possibly matching TRBD1 (5 bases). The CDR3 spans 19 residues. V lost 3 bases and J 6 bases, leaving 27 bases between the germline ends.

A single count supports this clonotype. V is TRBV7-2 and J is TRBJ2-1; 8 bases match TRBD2. The J call may be in error: the DNA end matches TRBJ2-7 better. Germline assignment: CDR1 SGHTA and CDR2 FQGNSA. The length of the CDR3 is 15 residues. The CDR3 is CASSPKGGRFSEQYF. The CDR3 DNA reads as TGTGCCAGCAGCCCCAAGGGCGGGAGGTTCTCCGAGCAGTACTTC.

By share of the sample, this clonotype is medium-sized. The genes are TRBV20-1 and TRBJ2-1; a weak D match, TRBD2 (5 bases). This CDR3 region has 15 residues. Germline CDR1 reads DFQATT; CDR2 reads SNEGSKA (reference sequence). V was clipped by 1 base and J by 3 bases, with 13 bases between them. The DNA for the CDR3 is TGCAGTGCTAGAGTAGCTCGCGGGCGCTACAATGAGCAGTTCTTC. Translating gives CSARVARGRYNEQFF.

V is TRBV7-2 and J is TRBJ2-7; no reliable D call. The J call could be wrong; TRBJ2-6 is a better fit for the DNA end. This CDR3 is built from 12 residues. Germline assignment: CDR1 SGHTA and CDR2 FQGNSA. CDR3 sequence (DNA): TGTGCCAGAACCAGGGGGGCCAACGTCCTGACTTTC. It encodes CARTRGANVLTF.

This clonotype was seen a few times. V is TRBV7-2 and J is TRBJ2-1, with unresolved D. V lost 1 base and J 6 bases, leaving 10 bases between the germline ends. The CDR3 extends over 14 amino acids. Germline values: CDR1 SGHTA, CDR2 FQGNSA. DNA of the CDR3: TGTGCCAGCAGCTTAGATCGGCCGGGCAATGAGCAGTTCTTC. Translating it yields CASSLDRPGNEQFF. The whole variable domain, remainder taken from reference TRBV7-2 and TRBJ2-1, is GAGVSQSPSNKVTEKGKDVELRCDPISGHTALYWYRQSLGQGLEFLIYFQGNSAPDKSGLPSDRFSAERTGGSVSTLTIQRTQQEDSAVYLCASSLDRPGNEQFFGPGTRLTVL.

With regard to this clonotype: Germline is not matched at one junction end, which may reflect a read error. The chain employs TRBV7-9 and TRBJ2-7, with 11 positions matching TRBD1. This CDR3 has 15 residues. Germline values: CDR1 SEHNR, CDR2 FQNEAQ (reference sequence). For the CDR3, the DNA is TGTGCTAGCAGCTTTTCGGGACAGGGGGCCTACGAGCAGTACTTC. Protein: CASSFSGQGAYEQYF.

V usage is TRBV10-2 and J usage is TRBJ2-5; no clear D gene. The assigned J gene may be wrong: the sequence end matches TRBJ2-1 better. The CDR3 has 13 residues. The germline CDR1 and CDR2 sequences are WSHSY and SAAADI. The CDR3 sequence: CASSEPDYNEQFF. In DNA, the CDR3 is TGCGCCAGCAGTGAACCGGATTACAATGAGCAGTTCTTC.